This TCR beta chain is from a study of blood T cell repertoires in COVID-19. Original methodology: Using reference gene primer amplification, nucleated cell counts were estimated. Measured with immunoSEQ multiplex PCR; TCRdb has only the in-frame clones, and not every one. V and J calls and clone size are given by that table; D and trimming were obtained from the DNA. The sample contains approximately 150,000 clones, 65% to 85% of which appear only once. The CDR3 sequence is 14 residues long. Per the germline V gene, CDR1 is LGHDT and CDR2 is YNNKEL (reference sequence). Trimming took 3 bases from V and 6 from J, leaving 14 bases between them.

The chain has TRBV3-1 (or the pseudogene TRBV3-2) and TRBJ1-1; a possible D gene is TRBD1 (5 bases). Sequenced material: peripheral blood. The sequence was obtained from a woman between 65 and 79 years old who had recovered from COVID-19. The DNA for the CDR3 is TGTGCCAGCAGCCAGCCAGGGAGCGGGGCTGAAGCTTTCTTT. It translates to CASSQPGSGAEAFF.